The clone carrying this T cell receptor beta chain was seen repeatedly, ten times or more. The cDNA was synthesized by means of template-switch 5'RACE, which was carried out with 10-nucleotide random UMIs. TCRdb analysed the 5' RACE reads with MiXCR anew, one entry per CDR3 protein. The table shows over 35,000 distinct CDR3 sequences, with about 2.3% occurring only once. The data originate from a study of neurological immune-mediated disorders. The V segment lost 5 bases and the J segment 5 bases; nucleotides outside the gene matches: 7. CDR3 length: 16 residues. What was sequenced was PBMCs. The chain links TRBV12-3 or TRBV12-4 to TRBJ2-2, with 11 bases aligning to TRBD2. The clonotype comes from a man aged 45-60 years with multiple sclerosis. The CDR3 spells CASSPSGGLTTGELFF. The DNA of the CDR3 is TGTGCCAGCAGTCCTAGCGGGGGGCTTACTACCGGGGAGCTGTTTTTT.